Below, 16 T cell receptor beta chains from the same sample are listed, as sequenced in a study of T cell clonality in common variable immunodeficiency. The method was immunoSEQ multiplex PCR; TCRdb's version includes in-frame clones alone and lacks a portion of them. There are 40,000 or so clones in the sample, none observed a single time. The sequencing input was peripheral blood mononuclear cells. These receptors were collected from a person aged 18-69 years in good health.

This clone was detected ten times or more. From the germline J gene comes the end of the CDR3, since the read stops 3 residues before it. V and J are TRBV5-4 and TRBJ2-1; D unclear. CDR1 and CDR2 (germline): SGHNT, YYREEE (reference sequence). V was cut by 0 bases and J by 8 bases, with 15 bases left in between. This CDR3 region has 15 residues. The part of the CDR3 DNA that was read is TGTGCCAGCAGCTTGGCAGTAGCAAATAACCATGAG. Translation: CASSLAVANNHE. The whole CDR3 reads CASSLAVANNHEQFF. The full variable domain, with the rest looked up from reference TRBV5-4 and TRBJ2-1, is ETGVTQSPTHLIKTRGQQVTLRCSSQSGHNTVSWYQQALGQGPQFIFQYYREEENGRGNFPPRFSGLQFPNYSSELNVNALELDDSALYLCASSLAVANNHEQFFGPGTRLTVL.

A remark on this clone: Possible read error: a much larger clone is one base away. Read sequence stops 3 residues before the CDR3 end, and the germline J gene provides the missing end. The chain uses TRBV19 and TRBJ2-2; 8 bases are a match to TRBD1. CDR3 length equals 17 residues. CDR1 and CDR2 from the germline V gene are LNHDA and SQIVND (reference sequence). The DNA read from the CDR3 is TGTGCCAGTAGTTTCCGACAGGGGCCCGCAACTAATGAAAAG. As protein: CASSFRQGPATNEK. The full-length CDR3 reads as CASSFRQGPATNEKLFF. Drawing the rest from reference TRBV19 and TRBJ2-2, the complete variable domain is DGGITQSPKYLFRKEGQNVTLSCEQNLNHDAMYWYRQDPGQGLRLIYYSQIVNDFQKGDIAEGYSVSREKKESFPLTVTSAQKNPTAFYLCASSFRQGPATNEKLFFGEGSRLTVL.

This clone occurred a few times. The CDR3 is cut off 3 residues early in the read; its end comes from the germline J gene. This chain connects TRBV19 to TRBJ2-3, with 7 bases identical to TRBD1. This CDR3 comprises 15 residues. Germline assignment: CDR1 LNHDA and CDR2 SQIVND (reference sequence). The CDR3 loop reads CASSTTGAGGTTQYF. CDR3 DNA (partial): TGTGCCAGTAGTACCACAGGGGCTGGAGGAACAACG.

Concerning this clone: The read ends 3 residues before the CDR3 terminus; that terminus is restored from the germline J gene. This rearrangement joins TRBV19 to TRBJ1-2; TRBD1 aligns across 7 bases. The germline gives CDR1 LNHDA, CDR2 SQIVND (reference sequence). The V gene end was trimmed by 3 bases and the J gene end by 5 bases; junction bases not matched to a gene: 6. The CDR3 covers 14 residues. The covered CDR3 bases are TGTGCCAGTAGTATCGCAGGGGGTTTTTATGGC. As protein: CASSIAGGFYG. The entire CDR3 is CASSIAGGFYGYTF.

This clone was seen more than once but under ten times. The missing CDR3 end, 3 residues past where the read stops, is filled in from the germline J gene. The V and J genes are TRBV19 and TRBJ1-6, with D tentatively TRBD1 (6 bases). The germline V and J ends were trimmed by 9 bases and 4 bases, with 16 bases remaining between them. The CDR3 is 15 amino acids. CDR1 is LNHDA, CDR2 SQIVND, per germline (reference sequence). The sequenced part of the CDR3 DNA is TGTGCCAGCAGCCAGGGGAGTCCTTATAATTCACCC. Protein: CASSQGSPYNSP. The complete CDR3 protein is CASSQGSPYNSPLHF.

Many counts were recorded for this clone. The CDR3 DNA, read in part, is TGCGCCAGCAGCTTGGCCGCGGGGCGGAAGGACGGC. Amino acid sequence: CASSLAAGRKDG. The complete CDR3 sequence is CASSLAAGRKDGYTF. The chain joins TRBV5-1 to TRBJ1-2; D is perhaps TRBD1 (5 bases). The CDR3 end lies 3 residues beyond the end of the read and is filled in from the germline J gene. From germline, CDR1 is SGHRS and CDR2 YFSETQ. The CDR3 loop spans 15 amino acids.

This clone showed up many times. The CDR3 spells CASSPQSGEEKTQYF. Partial CDR3 DNA: TGTGCCAGTAGTCCCCAATCGGGGGAGGAAAAGACC. The gene calls are TRBV19 and TRBJ2-5; possibly TRBD2 for D (6 bases). The CDR3 end falls 3 residues outside the read, so it is completed with the germline J gene. Germline V gives CDR1 LNHDA, CDR2 SQIVND (reference sequence). The CDR3 has 15 amino acids. Trimming shortened V by 5 bases and J by 6 bases, and 19 bases separated the two germline ends.

In regard to this clone: The CDR3 extends 3 residues past the end of the read, so its final part is completed from the germline J gene. The chain has TRBV7-9 and TRBJ2-3; 8 bases match TRBD1. The CDR3 has 15 amino acids. CDR1 and CDR2 from the germline V gene are SEHNR and FQNEAQ (reference sequence). The V and J ends lost 3 bases and 1 base, in that order; junction bases with no gene match: 3. CDR3 in amino acids: CASSLDREGTDTQYF. The sequenced CDR3 bases are TGTGCCAGCAGCTTGGACAGGGAGGGCACAGATACG.

Notes on this clone: The read is 3 residues too short to cover the CDR3 end, so that end is filled in from the germline J gene. The rearrangement links TRBV30 to TRBJ2-7, with TRBD1 matching over 7 bases. Germline CDR1 GTSNPN, CDR2 SVGIG (reference sequence). Losses at the gene ends were 2 bases for V and 6 bases for J; bases not matched to a gene: 7. This CDR3 is 13 amino acids long. CDR3 region: CAWSKGAGSEQYF. The sequenced part of the CDR3 DNA is TGTGCCTGGAGTAAGGGGGCAGGGTCCGAG.

This clone was counted ten times or more. The read comes to an end 3 residues before the CDR3 does, leaving the germline J gene to fill in the end. The chain links TRBV20-1 to TRBJ2-3, with a tentative D call TRBD1 (6 bases). Germline V CDR1 and CDR2: DFQATT, SNEGSKA (reference sequence). The V and J ends lost 3 bases and 0 bases respectively, with 16 bases between them. CDR3 length: 16 residues. The sequenced CDR3 bases are TGCAGTGCTAGTCTTCGGGACACGACTAGCACAGATACG. This codes for CSASLRDTTSTDT. In full, the CDR3 is CSASLRDTTSTDTQYF.

This clone was recorded many times. The CDR3 reads CASSTRVDKNTEAFF. The CDR3 bases that were read are TGCGCCAGCAGCACGCGGGTAGATAAAAACACTGAA. The rearrangement uses TRBV5-1 and TRBJ1-1; D uncertain. The sequence runs out 3 residues before the end of the CDR3; the remainder is reconstructed from the germline J gene. Germline values: CDR1 SGHRS, CDR2 YFSETQ. This CDR3 is 15 amino acids long. V gave up 4 bases and J gave up 2 bases, with 15 bases separating them.

Many counts were recorded for this clone. The missing CDR3 end, 3 residues past where the read stops, is filled in from the germline J gene. The chain couples TRBV5-4 to TRBJ2-7, with D tentatively TRBD2 (6 bases). The CDR3 runs to 13 residues. CDR1 and CDR2 from the germline V gene are SGHNT and YYREEE (reference sequence). V was cut by 8 bases and J by 0 bases, with 12 bases left in between. The covered CDR3 bases are TGTGCCAGTAGCGGTACTAGCTCCTACGAG. Encoded protein: CASSGTSSYE. The whole CDR3 sequence is CASSGTSSYEQYF.

This clone was recorded at least ten times. The missing CDR3 end, 3 residues past where the read stops, is filled in from the germline J gene. The chain has TRBV7-3 and TRBJ2-1, with 9 bases matching TRBD2. J gave up 5 bases and V 2 bases, and 4 bases lay outside the gene matches. The CDR3 is made up of 15 amino acids. In germline, CDR1 is SGHTA, CDR2 FQGTGA. CDR3 sequence reads: CASSLGASGDNEQFF. The sequenced CDR3 bases are TGTGCCAGCAGCTTAGGGGCTAGCGGGGACAATGAG.

This clone was detected ten times or more. Read sequence stops 3 residues before the CDR3 end, and the germline J gene provides the missing end. V usage is TRBV10-3 and J usage is TRBJ1-2, with D possibly matching TRBD1 (6 bases). Germline CDR1 ENHRY, CDR2 SYGVKD. The germline V and J ends were trimmed by 6 bases and 1 base, with 21 bases remaining between them. This CDR3 region has 17 residues. CDR3 DNA, as far as it was read: TGTGCCATCAGCCCCCGGCAGAGCAGGGGATTTAACTATGGC. The encoded protein is CAISPRQSRGFNYG. In full, the CDR3 is CAISPRQSRGFNYGYTF.

This clone occurred many times. The CDR3 extends 3 residues past the end of the read, so its final part is completed from the germline J gene. V gene TRBV4-2 combines with J gene TRBJ2-3; tentatively, D is TRBD2 (5 bases). The CDR3 is made up of 21 amino acids. Trimming removed 4 bases from V and 5 bases from J, with 34 bases in between. Germline lookup yields CDR1 LGHNA and CDR2 YNFKEQ. The CDR3 reads CASSLLYLRGGGSSRRDTQYF. Incomplete CDR3 DNA: TGTGCCAGCAGCCTATTATACCTCCGAGGTGGCGGGTCGAGTCGTCGAGATACG.

This clone has only a few counts. The read is 3 residues too short to cover the CDR3 end, so that end is filled in from the germline J gene. The chain combines TRBV25-1 with TRBJ2-6; 9 nucleotides match TRBD1. V lost 4 bases, J lost 0 bases, and 10 bases stayed unmatched. Per the germline V gene, CDR1 is MGHDK and CDR2 is SYGVNS. This CDR3 has 19 amino acids. The CDR3 bases that were read are TGTGCCAGCAGTGTCCGTGGACAGGGGTTCATCTCTGGGGCCAACGTC. Protein sequence: CASSVRGQGFISGANV. The full CDR3 is CASSVRGQGFISGANVLTF.